The 5 T cell receptor beta chains below come from one sample, sequenced in a study of control samples from healthy donors and cancer patients. Method: immunoSEQ multiplex PCR; TCRdb's copy keeps in-frame clones and lacks some. The sample yields about 120,000 clones, about 95% seen once. The sequencing input was blood. These receptors were obtained from a man aged 30 to 45 in good health.

The chain recombines TRBV7-2 with TRBJ2-7, with 7 bases fitting TRBD1. The J segment lost 5 bases and the V segment lost 4 bases, leaving 8 bases of the junction unmatched. Germline V gives CDR1 SGHTA, CDR2 FQGNSA. This CDR3 has 14 amino acids. The CDR3 DNA is TGTGCCAGCAGCTCGTACAGGGGTATAGACGAGCAGTACTTC. Encoded protein: CASSSYRGIDEQYF.

The chain uses TRBV5-6 and TRBJ2-2, with D possibly TRBD1 on 6 matching bases. The CDR3 is 14 amino acids. The V and J ends lost 0 bases and 6 bases respectively, with 9 bases between them. From germline, CDR1 is SGHDT and CDR2 YYEEEE. The DNA of the CDR3 is TGTGCCAGCAGCTTGGCCGGACAGCCCGGGGAGCTGTTTTTT. This gives the protein CASSLAGQPGELFF.

The J gene is TRBJ2-6, the V gene TRBV4-1; D is possibly TRBD2 (6 bases). V was pared by 1 base and J by 0 bases, with 10 bases between. The CDR3 covers 17 residues. Germline lookup yields CDR1 MGHRA and CDR2 YSYEKL. The CDR3 DNA sequence: TGCGCCAGCAGCCAAGGGGTCGGGGGCTCTGGGGCCAACGTCCTGACTTTC. Its translation is CASSQGVGGSGANVLTF.

The chain employs TRBV7-9 and TRBJ1-5; the D gene is possibly TRBD1 (5 bases). Trimming removed 3 bases at V and 4 bases at J, with 7 bases between. The CDR3 loop spans 13 amino acids. Per germline, CDR1 SEHNR and CDR2 FQNEAQ (reference sequence). The CDR3 region is CASSFGGNQPQHF. For the CDR3, the DNA is TGTGCCAGCAGCTTTGGGGGGAATCAGCCCCAGCATTTT.

The rearrangement links TRBV19 to TRBJ1-3; D unclear. The CDR3 contains 14 residues. Germline V lookup: CDR1 LNHDA, CDR2 SQIVND (reference sequence). Trimming removed 1 base at V and 2 bases at J, with 6 bases between. CDR3 sequence: CASSIVGTGNTIYF. The DNA for the CDR3 is TGTGCCAGTAGTATAGTGGGAACTGGAAACACCATATATTTT. Combining the CDR3 with reference TRBV19 and TRBJ1-3 gives the whole variable domain DGGITQSPKYLFRKEGQNVTLSCEQNLNHDAMYWYRQDPGQGLRLIYYSQIVNDFQKGDIAEGYSVSREKKESFPLTVTSAQKNPTAFYLCASSIVGTGNTIYFGEGSWLTVV.